The present entry profiles one T cell receptor beta chain with its context. As yet, its antigen is unknown. Constant-region reverse primers amplified full-length variable regions, followed by semi-nested Nested Universal Primer A PCR. TCRdb independently ran MiXCR on the 5' RACE reads; one entry per CDR3 protein. The table records 50,000 to 75,000 distinct CDR3 sequences, about 22% of them present only once. Trimming removed 5 bases from V and 6 bases from J, with 19 bases in between. This CDR3 region has 15 residues. CDR1 SGHVS and CDR2 FQNEAQ come from the germline V gene. Memory CD4+ T cells were sorted as CD4+CD45RO+CD25- cells. Findings of the study overall: Greatest tumor Treg TCR overlap was with tumor naive CD4+ cells.

The sequence was obtained from a female donor with breast cancer. The specimen was memory CD4+ T cells sorted from a lymph node. Subset here: memory CD4+ T cells, CD4+CD45RO+CD25-. V and J are TRBV7-8 and TRBJ2-5; tentatively, D is TRBD1 or TRBD2 (5 bases each). The CDR3: CASSRGGGVAKTQYF. The CDR3 DNA sequence: TGTGCCAGCAGCCGTGGGGGTGGCGTGGCGAAGACCCAGTACTTC.